These T cell receptor beta chains were read from a single sample in a study of blood T cell repertoires in COVID-19. The table came from immunoSEQ multiplex PCR; TCRdb's copy has only in-frame clones and leaves some out. The top ten clones hold under 20% of a sample with approximately 90,000 clones, 80% to 90% of them seen once. The sample comprised peripheral blood. The receptors originated from a woman at least 80 years old with acute or convalescent COVID-19. CDR3s include the opening cysteine and the closing phenylalanine or tryptophan. Each record gives: clone size, D gene, V gene, J gene, CDR3 DNA, CDR3 protein. A D gene is named only where the DNA matches it firmly. Not all rows give a size; the values are once, few, many and, for expanded clones, a class.

clone size: NA; D gene: NA; V gene: TRBV12-3/TRBV12-4; J gene: TRBJ2-7; CDR3 DNA: TGTGCCAGCAGCATCCAGGGGGGCGAGCAGTACTTC; CDR3 protein: CASSIQGGEQYF
clone size: once; D gene: NA; V gene: TRBV6-6; J gene: TRBJ1-3; CDR3 DNA: TGTGCCAGCAGTCCTTCAGGGGCTGGAAACACCATATATTTT; CDR3 protein: CASSPSGAGNTIYF
clone size: NA; D gene: NA; V gene: TRBV2; J gene: TRBJ2-2; CDR3 DNA: TGTGCCAGCAAGGGCAGGGGTCACACCGGGGAGCTGTTTTTT; CDR3 protein: CASKGRGHTGELFF
clone size: NA; D gene: NA; V gene: TRBV25-1; J gene: TRBJ1-1; CDR3 DNA: TGTGCCAGCATTAAGGCTGGGGCGCATACTGAAGCTTTCTTT; CDR3 protein: CASIKAGAHTEAFF
clone size: NA; D gene: NA; V gene: TRBV5-1; J gene: TRBJ2-1; CDR3 DNA: TGCGCCAGCAGCTTGGTGGTTAGCAATGAGCAGTTCTTC; CDR3 protein: CASSLVVSNEQFF
clone size: NA; D gene: TRBD1; V gene: TRBV6-5; J gene: TRBJ1-3; CDR3 DNA: TGTGCCAGTCGTAGGACAGGCGCTGGAAACACCATATATTTT; CDR3 protein: CASRRTGAGNTIYF
clone size: NA; D gene: TRBD1; V gene: TRBV10-3; J gene: TRBJ1-2; CDR3 DNA: TGTGCCAGCGGGACAGGAGGGTGGTATGGCTACACCTTC; CDR3 protein: CASGTGGWYGYTF
clone size: NA; D gene: TRBD2; V gene: TRBV15; J gene: TRBJ2-1; CDR3 DNA: TGTGCCACCAGCAGAGGGGGACTAGCGGGGAACAATGAGCAGTTCTTC; CDR3 protein: CATSRGGLAGNNEQFF
clone size: NA; D gene: TRBD1; V gene: TRBV7-3; J gene: TRBJ2-6; CDR3 DNA: TGTGCCAGCAGCTTAAGGCCCTCGGGACAGGGCTTCTCTGGGGCCAACGTCCTGACTTTC; CDR3 protein: CASSLRPSGQGFSGANVLTF
clone size: NA; D gene: NA; V gene: TRBV7-8; J gene: TRBJ1-1; CDR3 DNA: TGTGCCAGCAGCTTAAATCGGAACACTGAAGCTTTCTTT; CDR3 protein: CASSLNRNTEAFF
clone size: NA; D gene: NA; V gene: TRBV5-6; J gene: TRBJ2-2; CDR3 DNA: TGTGCCAGCAGCTGGAGGACAGCAACCTCGGGGACCGGGGAGCTGTTTTTT; CDR3 protein: CASSWRTATSGTGELFF
clone size: NA; D gene: TRBD2; V gene: TRBV5-5; J gene: TRBJ2-1; CDR3 DNA: TGTGCCAGCAGCTTTTCAGCGGGGATATACAATGAGCAGTTCTTC; CDR3 protein: CASSFSAGIYNEQFF
clone size: few; D gene: NA; V gene: TRBV6-1; J gene: TRBJ1-5; CDR3 DNA: TGTGCCAGCAGTGAACCCCCAGGGCATAGCAATCAGCCCCAGCATTTT; CDR3 protein: CASSEPPGHSNQPQHF